Following are 30 T cell receptor beta chains from one sample sequenced in a study of regulatory T cells in long-lasting Graves disease. The TCR beta library used iRepertoire HTBI primers with Arm-PCR amplification of CDR3. MiXCR, applied by TCRdb to the multiplex PCR reads, yields one record per CDR3 protein. The sample consists of over 350,000 distinct CDR3 sequences, roughly 15% of them appearing once. The time point here: newly diagnosed GD, antithyroid drugs for less than 3 months. Extracted PBMC RNA gave rise to the TCR library. A further study also used this sample, focusing on T cells in Graves' hyperthyroidism and ophthalmopathy.

The input for sequencing was peripheral blood mononuclear cells (PBMCs), taken at new diagnosis, from a patient treated with antithyroid drugs. The source of these receptors is a woman in her fifties or sixties with Graves disease.

This clonotype was found many times. The CDR3 reads CASSRDAGGYGYTF. CDR3 DNA: TGTGCCAGCAGTCGGGACGCCGGGGGCTATGGCTACACCTTC. This sequence joins TRBV12-3 or TRBV12-4 and TRBJ1-2; D may be TRBD1 (5 bases). Deletions cut 5 bases from V and 4 bases from J, with 14 bases between. The CDR3 has 14 residues.

This clonotype was recorded many times. The chain couples TRBV29-1 to TRBJ2-7, with 9 positions matching TRBD2. The CDR3 is 13 residues long. CDR1 SQVTM and CDR2 ANQGSEA come from the germline V gene. V was clipped by 3 bases and J by 7 bases; unmatched bases: 7. The CDR3 region has the DNA TGCAGCGTTGATGGGGCGGGAGGGGATGAGCAGTACTTC. The encoded protein is CSVDGAGGDEQYF.

This rearrangement joins TRBV9 to TRBJ2-1, with 13 bases that match TRBD2. V was pared by 3 bases and J by 8 bases, with 5 bases of the junction left unmatched. The length of the CDR3 is 15 residues. CDR1 SGDLS and CDR2 YYNGEE come from the germline V gene. The CDR3 sequence is CASSGFGTSGDEQFF. CDR3 DNA: TGTGCCAGCAGCGGCTTCGGGACTAGCGGGGATGAGCAGTTCTTC. Looking up the rest from reference TRBV9 and TRBJ2-1 gives the full variable domain: DSGVTQTPKHLITATGQRVTLRCSPRSGDLSVYWYQQSLDQGLQFLIQYYNGEERAKGNILERFSAQQFPDLHSELNLSSLELGDSALYFCASSGFGTSGDEQFFGPGTRLTVL.

V usage is TRBV6-1 and J usage is TRBJ2-7, with 12 bases fitting TRBD2. CDR3 length: 14 residues. The J segment lost 4 bases and the V segment lost 7 bases, leaving 5 bases of the junction unmatched. Per the germline V gene, CDR1 is MNHNS and CDR2 is SASEGT. The CDR3 reads CASTTSGRKYEQYF. For the CDR3, the DNA is TGTGCCAGCACCACTAGCGGGAGGAAGTACGAGCAGTACTTC.

Remarks on this clonotype: At one boundary the junction diverges from the germline segment, which might be a read error. This sequence joins TRBV5-1 and TRBJ2-3, with D uncertain. CDR1 SGHRS and CDR2 YFSETQ come from the germline V gene. The CDR3 loop spans 14 amino acids. CDR3 coding DNA: TGTGCCAGCAGCTTTAGTCAGGCCACAGATACGCAGTATTTT. Its translation: CASSFSQATDTQYF.

A few counts support this clonotype. The chain employs TRBV5-6 and TRBJ1-5; 7 bases fit TRBD1. This CDR3 region has 16 residues. Germline loops: CDR1 SGHDT, CDR2 YYEEEE. J gave up 5 bases and V 0 bases, and 8 bases lay outside the gene matches. The CDR3 sequence: CASSLGAGTADQPQHF. The CDR3 nucleotides are TGTGCCAGCAGCTTGGGGGCCGGGACAGCTGATCAGCCCCAGCATTTT.

This clonotype has at least ten counts. V usage is TRBV28 and J usage is TRBJ2-5, with TRBD1 as a possible D gene (7 bases). The germline V gene has CDR1 MDHEN and CDR2 SYDVKM. This CDR3 has 14 residues. The V end lost 5 bases, the J end lost 5 bases, and 15 bases lay between the germline ends. CDR3 region: CASSATGRRETQYF. The CDR3 DNA reads TGTGCCAGCAGTGCGACAGGGAGGCGGGAGACCCAGTACTTC. The variable domain in full, completed from reference TRBV28 and TRBJ2-5, reads DVKVTQSSRYLVKRTGEKVFLECVQDMDHENMFWYRQDPGLGLRLIYFSYDVKMKEKGDIPEGYSVSREKKERFSLILESASTNQTSMYLCASSATGRRETQYFGPGTRLLVL.

Details on this clonotype: Without the conserved terminal phenylalanine or tryptophan, this CDR3 likely stems from a read error. The J gene is TRBJ2-6, the V gene TRBV3-1; maybe TRBD1 (6 bases). CDR3 length: 15 residues. Germline V gene sequence: CDR1 LGHDT, CDR2 YNNKEL (reference sequence). The germline V and J ends were trimmed by 2 bases and 1 base, with 6 bases remaining between them. The DNA of the CDR3 is TGTGCCAGCAGCCAAACAGGGTCTGGGGCCAACGTCCTGACTGTC. The encoded protein is CASSQTGSGANVLTV.

Notes on this clonotype: This CDR3 is missing its conserved last phenylalanine or tryptophan, likely due to a read error. The chain employs TRBV18 and TRBJ1-5; D unclear. The germline gives CDR1 KGHSH, CDR2 LQKENI. Between the trimmed V and J ends, which lost 3 bases and 4 bases, there was a span of 13 bases. The CDR3 has 15 amino acids. CDR3 in DNA: TGTGCCAGCTCACCGGAAGGCCAGAAAAATCAGCCCCAGCATTCT. This translates into CASSPEGQKNQPQHS.

Ten or more counts support this clonotype. The V call is TRBV12-3 or TRBV12-4, the J call TRBJ2-5, with 11 bases fitting TRBD2. Germline trimming cut 3 bases from V and 4 bases from J; bases unmatched to any gene: 1. This CDR3 comprises 14 residues. The CDR3: CASSFTSGRETQYF. Here the CDR3 DNA reads TGTGCCAGCAGTTTTACTAGCGGGAGAGAGACCCAGTACTTC.

The table lists this clonotype with many counts. The DNA of the CDR3 is TGTGCCAGCAGCCCGCCTCGGGCATTGGGTGGCTACACCTTC. As protein: CASSPPRALGGYTF. This chain joins TRBV3-1 and TRBJ1-2, with unresolved D. Per the germline V gene, CDR1 is LGHDT and CDR2 is YNNKEL (reference sequence). V gave up 4 bases and J gave up 7 bases, with 16 bases separating them. This CDR3 is built from 14 residues.

This clonotype has ten or more counts. The chain links TRBV28 to TRBJ2-4, with D uncertain. The CDR3 sequence is 15 residues long. V lost 6 bases and J lost 0, with 12 bases in between. Germline CDR1 is MDHEN and CDR2 is SYDVKM. CDR3 protein: CASSLPGLAKNIQYF. The CDR3 DNA follows: TGTGCCAGCAGCCTTCCCGGTCTAGCCAAAAACATTCAGTACTTC.

Many counts were recorded for this clonotype. J is TRBJ1-1 and V is TRBV7-2, with D hard to call. Germline loops: CDR1 SGHTA, CDR2 FQGNSA. V dropped 3 bases and J dropped 0 bases, with 8 bases sitting between them. The CDR3 consists of 14 residues. DNA of the CDR3: TGTGCCAGCAGCTTTCCACAAATGAACACTGAAGCTTTCTTT. Residues: CASSFPQMNTEAFF.

The CDR3 loop reads CASSLPSRRSYNEQFF. The CDR3 DNA follows: TGTGCCAGCAGCTTGCCTAGCAGGAGGTCCTACAATGAGCAGTTCTTC. This chain joins TRBV5-6 and TRBJ2-1; a possible D gene is TRBD2 (5 bases). Germline V gene data show CDR1 as SGHDT and CDR2 as YYEEEE. The length of the CDR3 is 16 residues. V dropped 1 base and J dropped 1 base, with 12 bases sitting between them.

This clonotype came up many times. The J gene is TRBJ2-3, the V gene TRBV7-7, with TRBD2 identical over 8 bases. Trimming cost V 5 bases and J 1 base; bases outside gene matches: 11. The germline V gene encodes CDR1 SSHAT and CDR2 FNYEAQ (reference sequence). This CDR3 has 17 residues. The CDR3 coding sequence is TGTGCCAGCAGCCCCCGGGGGGGGGGCGATGGCACAGATACGCAGTATTTT. It translates to CASSPRGGGDGTDTQYF. Drawing the rest from reference TRBV7-7 and TRBJ2-3, the complete variable domain is GAGVSQSPRYKVTKRGQDVTLRCDPISSHATLYWYQQALGQGPEFLTYFNYEAQPDKSGLPSDRFSAERPEGSISTLTIQRTEQRDSAMYRCASSPRGGGDGTDTQYFGPGTRLTVL.

This clonotype appeared a few times. This chain connects TRBV9 to TRBJ2-7; tentatively, D is TRBD1 (5 bases). The CDR3 spans 16 residues. V was clipped by 9 bases and J by 0 bases, with 22 bases between them. Germline V CDR1 and CDR2: SGDLS, YYNGEE. CDR3 coding DNA: TGTGCCAAGAAGGGGAAAAACTTAATTTTCTCCTACGAGCAGTACTTC. It encodes CAKKGKNLIFSYEQYF.

For this clonotype: A much larger clone lies a single base off, so this may be a read error. This chain joins TRBV12-3 or TRBV12-4 and TRBJ1-5, with unresolved D. The CDR3 covers 14 residues. The CDR3 DNA reads as TGTGCCTCCCGGGCCGGGGAAGGCAATCGGCCCCAGCATTTT. Translating it yields CASRAGEGNRPQHF.

This chain uses TRBV6-1 with TRBJ2-1; 7 bases align to TRBD2. The V gene end was trimmed by 7 bases and the J gene end by 4 bases; junction bases not matched to a gene: 13. CDR3 length: 16 amino acids. Germline loops: CDR1 MNHNS, CDR2 SASEGT. The CDR3 region has the DNA TGTGCCAGCACCAATGGTGGGAGGGAGTGGTACAATGAGCAGTTCTTC. It is translated as CASTNGGREWYNEQFF.

V usage is TRBV2 and J usage is TRBJ2-1; D unresolved. Trimming shortened V by 6 bases and J by 7 bases, and 10 bases separated the two germline ends. The CDR3 covers 12 residues. Germline CDR1 SNHLY, CDR2 FYNNEI. The CDR3 sequence is CASSYPTNEQFF. The CDR3 DNA is TGTGCCAGCAGCTACCCCACGAATGAGCAGTTCTTC.

This clonotype was found many times. V gene TRBV24-1 combines with J gene TRBJ2-6, with 8 positions matching TRBD1. The length of the CDR3 is 19 residues. Germline CDR1 KGHDR, CDR2 SFDVKD. The V segment lost 2 bases and the J segment 3 bases; nucleotides outside the gene matches: 11. CDR3: CATSDSPGQGVYGANVLTF. The CDR3 coding sequence is TGTGCCACCAGTGATTCGCCCGGACAGGGTGTGTATGGGGCCAACGTCCTGACTTTC.

In this sample, this clonotype turned up many times. The rearrangement uses TRBV4-1 and TRBJ2-5, with D possibly TRBD1 on 6 matching bases. Trimming pared 5 bases from V and 1 base from J, leaving 17 bases between. Per the germline V gene, CDR1 is MGHRA and CDR2 is YSYEKL. This CDR3 region has 16 residues. CDR3 loop: CASSSQGFGPQETQYF. CDR3 in DNA: TGCGCCAGCAGCTCACAGGGCTTCGGCCCCCAAGAGACCCAGTACTTC.

This clonotype was counted ten times or more. V usage is TRBV28 and J usage is TRBJ2-1, with 9 bases lining up with TRBD1. The junction had 8 bases not matched to a gene; V was cut back by 3 bases and J by 8 bases. Germline V gene sequence: CDR1 MDHEN, CDR2 SYDVKM. This CDR3 is built from 15 residues. The CDR3 sequence is CASSLAQGARDEQFF. CDR3 sequence (DNA): TGTGCCAGCAGTTTGGCACAGGGGGCGCGGGATGAGCAGTTCTTC. Variable domain in full (rest from reference TRBV28 and TRBJ2-1): DVKVTQSSRYLVKRTGEKVFLECVQDMDHENMFWYRQDPGLGLRLIYFSYDVKMKEKGDIPEGYSVSREKKERFSLILESASTNQTSMYLCASSLAQGARDEQFFGPGTRLTVL.

Remarks on this clonotype: A far larger clone is off by one base, so a read error is likely. J is TRBJ2-3 and V is TRBV7-3; possible D gene TRBD1, 6 bases. The assigned J gene may be wrong: the sequence end matches TRBJ1-1 better. Looked up from germline, CDR1 is SGHTA and CDR2 is FQGTGA. This CDR3 is 12 amino acids long. The CDR3 loop reads CASGLGGTEAFF. The CDR3 DNA follows: TGTGCCAGCGGCTTAGGGGGCACTGAAGCTTTCTTT.

The J gene is TRBJ2-1, the V gene TRBV7-2; D remains unclear. This CDR3 comprises 10 residues. Trimming left V 10 bases short and J 13 bases short, with 14 bases between. CDR1 SGHTA and CDR2 FQGNSA come from the germline V gene. The CDR3 reads CATARTSQFF. The CDR3 DNA sequence: TGTGCCACCGCGAGGACGTCTCAGTTCTTC. The variable domain in full, completed from reference TRBV7-2 and TRBJ2-1, reads GAGVSQSPSNKVTEKGKDVELRCDPISGHTALYWYRQSLGQGLEFLIYFQGNSAPDKSGLPSDRFSAERTGGSVSTLTIQRTQQEDSAVYLCATARTSQFFGPGTRLTVL.

With regard to this clonotype: One junction end does not reproduce the germline sequence, and a read error may be involved. As DNA, the CDR3 is TGCGCCGGCAGCCCAGGAGGAGTAATGGGCTCTGGGGCCAACGTCCTGACTTTC. This encodes CAGSPGGVMGSGANVLTF. This chain links TRBV4-1 with TRBJ2-6; possible D gene TRBD2, 5 bases. The CDR3 extends over 18 amino acids. CDR1 is MGHRA and CDR2 is YSYEKL in the germline V gene.

Here the CDR3 DNA reads TGTGCCAGCAGCTTAGGGACAGCCTATAGCAATCAGCCCCAGCATTTT. Residues: CASSLGTAYSNQPQHF. The rearrangement uses TRBV5-5 and TRBJ1-5; 7 bases are shared with TRBD1. The V segment lost 2 bases and the J segment 0 bases; nucleotides outside the gene matches: 5. The germline CDR1 and CDR2 sequences are SGHKS and YYEKEE (reference sequence). The CDR3 is 16 residues long.

The chain couples TRBV4-1 to TRBJ2-5; no definite D call. V lost 4 bases, J lost 3 bases, and 21 bases lay in between. This CDR3 comprises 17 residues. Germline loops: CDR1 MGHRA, CDR2 YSYEKL. CDR3 DNA sequence: TGCGCCAGCAGCCCCCTTGCCCAACCGCTGGGCGAAGAGACCCAGTACTTC. Amino acid sequence: CASSPLAQPLGEETQYF.

This clonotype was seen at least ten times. The J gene is TRBJ2-7, the V gene TRBV28; 9 bases agree with TRBD2. In germline, CDR1 is MDHEN, CDR2 SYDVKM. Germline trimming cut 1 base from V and 5 bases from J; bases unmatched to any gene: 9. This CDR3 is built from 16 residues. The CDR3 region is CASSLLGAGGLDEQYF. The CDR3 coding sequence is TGTGCCAGCAGTTTATTGGGGGCGGGAGGGCTGGACGAGCAGTACTTC.

There are many counts of this clonotype. V usage is TRBV7-2 and J usage is TRBJ2-1, with 12 bases aligning to TRBD2. The J segment lost 4 bases and the V segment lost 1 base, leaving 5 bases of the junction unmatched. The CDR3 is 17 residues long. CDR1 is SGHTA, CDR2 FQGNSA, per germline. CDR3 sequence reads: CASSLVVLAGGYNEQFF. Written as DNA, the CDR3 is TGTGCCAGCAGCTTAGTGGTCCTAGCGGGGGGGTACAATGAGCAGTTCTTC.

In its sample, this clonotype was seen a few times. The gene calls are TRBV29-1 and TRBJ2-7, with 11 bases lining up with TRBD1. This CDR3 is 14 amino acids long. V was pared by 7 bases and J by 1 base, with 6 bases of the junction left unmatched. The germline gives CDR1 SQVTM, CDR2 ANQGSEA. The CDR3: CSALGQGASYEQYF. In nucleotides, the CDR3 is TGCAGCGCCCTCGGACAGGGGGCATCCTACGAGCAGTACTTC.